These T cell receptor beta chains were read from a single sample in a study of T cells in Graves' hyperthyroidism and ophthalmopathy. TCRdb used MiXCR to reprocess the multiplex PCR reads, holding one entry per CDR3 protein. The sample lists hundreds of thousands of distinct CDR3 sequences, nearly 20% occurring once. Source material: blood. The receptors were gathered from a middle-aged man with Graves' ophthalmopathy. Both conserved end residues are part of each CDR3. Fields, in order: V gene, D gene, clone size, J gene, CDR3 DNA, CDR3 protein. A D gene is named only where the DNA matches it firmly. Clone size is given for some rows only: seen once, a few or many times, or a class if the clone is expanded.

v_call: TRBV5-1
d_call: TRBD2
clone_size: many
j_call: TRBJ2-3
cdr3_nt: TGCGCCAGCAGCTTGCAGCGGGGGAGGACAGATACGCAGTATTTT
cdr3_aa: CASSLQRGRTDTQYF

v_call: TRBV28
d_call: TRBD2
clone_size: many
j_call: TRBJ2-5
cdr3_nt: TGTGCCAGCAGTTCGCGGGGACTAGCGTTGGAGACCCAGTACTTC
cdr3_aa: CASSSRGLALETQYF

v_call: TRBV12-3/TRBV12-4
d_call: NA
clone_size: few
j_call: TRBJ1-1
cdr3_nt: TGTGCCAGCAGTTCCCTGGGGGGGGTGGCTGAAGCTTTCTTT
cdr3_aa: CASSSLGGVAEAFF

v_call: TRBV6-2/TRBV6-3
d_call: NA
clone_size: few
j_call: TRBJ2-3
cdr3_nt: TGTGCCAGCGAAAACACAGATACGCAGTATTTT
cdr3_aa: CASENTDTQYF

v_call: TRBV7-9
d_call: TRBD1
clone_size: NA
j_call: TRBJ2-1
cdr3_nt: TGTGCCAGCGGCTTAACATCCGGGACAGGGAACAATGAGCAGTTCTTC
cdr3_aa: CASGLTSGTGNNEQFF

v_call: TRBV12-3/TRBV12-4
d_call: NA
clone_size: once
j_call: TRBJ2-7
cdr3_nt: TGTGCCAGCAGTCCGTTTAGTCAGACCTACGAGCAGTACTTC
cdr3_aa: CASSPFSQTYEQYF

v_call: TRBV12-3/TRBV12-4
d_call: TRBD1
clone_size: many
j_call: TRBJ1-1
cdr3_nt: TGTGCCAGCAGATCCGGACAGGGGAGTACTGAAGCTTTCTTT
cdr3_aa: CASRSGQGSTEAFF

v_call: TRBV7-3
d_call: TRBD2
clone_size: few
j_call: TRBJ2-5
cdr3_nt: TGTGCCAGCAGCTTAGCGGGGGGGCCCCAAGAGGCCCAGTACTTC
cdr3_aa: CASSLAGGPQEAQYF

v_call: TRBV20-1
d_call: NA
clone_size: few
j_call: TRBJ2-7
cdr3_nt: TGCAGTGCTAGAAGAGACCGAATCCAGCTCGAGCAGTACTTC
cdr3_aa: CSARRDRIQLEQYF

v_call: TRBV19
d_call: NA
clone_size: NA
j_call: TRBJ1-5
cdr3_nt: TGTGCCACCTCCTCGGTCGCGGCAGGCAATCAGCCCCAGCATTTT
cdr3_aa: CATSSVAAGNQPQHF